The sequence of this TCR beta chain was determined in a study of T cells in tumors after PD-1 blockade. About the research overall: Some patients also took daily vismodegib 150 mg during anti-PD-1 treatment.

Genomic DNA template from tumor biopsies or peripheral blood, roughly 616 ng to 6,500 ng input. Using immunoSEQ multiplex PCR, the repertoire was profiled, and TCRdb retains in-frame clones only, with some absent. The profile covers more than 20,000 clones, with about 77% appearing a single time and 20% to 30% taken by the ten largest. The CDR3 covers 14 residues. V shed 1 base and J shed 3 bases, with 5 bases lying between them. Germline CDR1 and CDR2: SGHDT and YYEEEE. The sample was PBMCs, taken before anti-PD-1 treatment. This chain joins TRBV5-6 and TRBJ1-6, with D unresolved. This sequence originates from a human donor with basal cell carcinoma. CDR3 residues: CASSLYSYNSPLHF. The CDR3 DNA is TGTGCCAGCAGCTTGTACAGCTATAATTCACCCCTCCACTTT.